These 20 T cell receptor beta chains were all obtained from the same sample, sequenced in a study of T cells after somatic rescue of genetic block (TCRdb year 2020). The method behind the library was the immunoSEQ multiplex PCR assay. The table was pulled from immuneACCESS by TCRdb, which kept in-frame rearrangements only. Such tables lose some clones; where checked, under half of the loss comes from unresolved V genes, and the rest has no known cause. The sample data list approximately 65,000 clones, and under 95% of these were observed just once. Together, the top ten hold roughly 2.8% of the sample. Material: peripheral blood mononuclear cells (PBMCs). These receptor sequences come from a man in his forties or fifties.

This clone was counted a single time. The CDR3 DNA reads as TGTGCCAGCAGCTTAATGGGACAAAGAAATGAAAAACTGTTTTTT. Translated: CASSLMGQRNEKLFF. The genes are TRBV7-8 and TRBJ1-4; a possible D gene is TRBD1 (6 bases). V lost 2 bases and J lost 5, with 12 bases in between. This CDR3 contains 15 residues. Germline loops: CDR1 SGHVS, CDR2 FQNEAQ.

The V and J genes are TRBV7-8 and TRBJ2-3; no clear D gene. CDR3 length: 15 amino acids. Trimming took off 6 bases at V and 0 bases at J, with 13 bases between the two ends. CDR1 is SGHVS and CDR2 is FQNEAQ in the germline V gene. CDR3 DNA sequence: TGTGCCAGCAGACGAGACCGAACTAGCACAGATACGCAGTATTTT. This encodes CASRRDRTSTDTQYF.

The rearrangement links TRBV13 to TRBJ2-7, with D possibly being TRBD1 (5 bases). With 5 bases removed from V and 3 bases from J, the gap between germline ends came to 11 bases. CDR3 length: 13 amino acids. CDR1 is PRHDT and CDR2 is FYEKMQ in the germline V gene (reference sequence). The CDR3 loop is CASSQRTNYEQYF. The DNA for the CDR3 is TGTGCCAGCAGCCAACGGACAAACTACGAGCAGTACTTC.

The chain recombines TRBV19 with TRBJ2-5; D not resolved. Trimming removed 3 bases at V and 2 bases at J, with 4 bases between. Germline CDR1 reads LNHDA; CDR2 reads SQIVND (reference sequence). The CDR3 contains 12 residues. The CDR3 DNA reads TGTGCCAGTAGTATGGGGCAAGAGACCCAGTACTTC. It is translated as CASSMGQETQYF.

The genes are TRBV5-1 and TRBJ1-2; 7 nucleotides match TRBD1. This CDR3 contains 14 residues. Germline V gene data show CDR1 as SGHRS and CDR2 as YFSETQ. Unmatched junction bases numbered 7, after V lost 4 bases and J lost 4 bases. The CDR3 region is CASSPGTASYGYTF. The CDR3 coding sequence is TGCGCCAGCAGCCCTGGGACAGCCTCCTATGGCTACACCTTC.

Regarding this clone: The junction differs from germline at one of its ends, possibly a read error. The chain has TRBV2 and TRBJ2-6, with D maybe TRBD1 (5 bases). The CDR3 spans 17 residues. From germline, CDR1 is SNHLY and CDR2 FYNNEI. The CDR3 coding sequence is TGTGCCAGCAGTGAGTGGTTCTACCTCTCTGGGGCCGACGTCCTGACTTTC. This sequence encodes CASSEWFYLSGADVLTF.

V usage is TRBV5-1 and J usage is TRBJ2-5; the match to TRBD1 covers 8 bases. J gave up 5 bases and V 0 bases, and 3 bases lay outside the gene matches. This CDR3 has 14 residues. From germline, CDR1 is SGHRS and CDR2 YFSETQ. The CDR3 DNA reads TGCGCCAGCAGCTTGGCAGGGGGCCGGGAGACCCAGTACTTC. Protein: CASSLAGGRETQYF.

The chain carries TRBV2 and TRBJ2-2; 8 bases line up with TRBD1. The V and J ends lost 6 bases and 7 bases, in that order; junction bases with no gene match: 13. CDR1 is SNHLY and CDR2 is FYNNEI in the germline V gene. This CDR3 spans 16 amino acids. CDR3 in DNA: TGTGCCAGCAGCCTCGGACAGGGAGGATCCAGCGGGGAGCTGTTTTTT. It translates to CASSLGQGGSSGELFF.

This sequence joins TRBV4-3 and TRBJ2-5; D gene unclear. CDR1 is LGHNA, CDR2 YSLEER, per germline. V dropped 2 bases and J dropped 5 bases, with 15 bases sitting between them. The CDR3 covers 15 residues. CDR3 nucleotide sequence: TGCGCCAGCAGCCAAACCCGGGCTTCTGGGGAGACCCAGTACTTC. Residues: CASSQTRASGETQYF.

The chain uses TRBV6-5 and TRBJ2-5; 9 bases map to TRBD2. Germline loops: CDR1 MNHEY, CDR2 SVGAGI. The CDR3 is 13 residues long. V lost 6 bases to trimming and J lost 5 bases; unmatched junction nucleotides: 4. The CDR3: CASRREGLETQYF. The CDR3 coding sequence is TGTGCCAGCAGGCGGGAGGGCCTGGAGACCCAGTACTTC.

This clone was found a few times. The CDR3 nucleotides are TGCGCCAGCAGCGGGATGGGGGCCAATGGCTACACCTTC. Its protein product is CASSGMGANGYTF. The chain has TRBV5-1 and TRBJ1-2; maybe TRBD1 (6 bases). The length of the CDR3 is 13 residues. Deletions cut 4 bases from V and 6 bases from J, with 13 bases between. Germline assignment: CDR1 SGHRS and CDR2 YFSETQ.

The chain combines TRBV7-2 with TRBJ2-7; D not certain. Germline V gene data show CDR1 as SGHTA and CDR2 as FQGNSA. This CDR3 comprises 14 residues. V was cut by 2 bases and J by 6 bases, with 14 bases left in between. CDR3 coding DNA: TGTGCCAGCAGCTTAACGGGCCCCCCGGGCGAGCAGTACTTC. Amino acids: CASSLTGPPGEQYF.

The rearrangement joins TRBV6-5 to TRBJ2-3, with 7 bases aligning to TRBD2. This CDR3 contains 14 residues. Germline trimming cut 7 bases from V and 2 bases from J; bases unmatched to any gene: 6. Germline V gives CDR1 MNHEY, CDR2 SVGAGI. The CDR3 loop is CASTLKRDTDTQYF. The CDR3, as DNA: TGTGCCAGCACCCTAAAGCGGGACACAGATACGCAGTATTTT.

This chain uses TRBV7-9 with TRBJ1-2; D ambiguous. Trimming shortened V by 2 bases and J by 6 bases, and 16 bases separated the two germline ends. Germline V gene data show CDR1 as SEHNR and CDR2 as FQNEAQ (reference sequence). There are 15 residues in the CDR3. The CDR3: CASSLKGGHENGYTF. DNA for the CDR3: TGTGCCAGCAGCTTAAAAGGAGGGCATGAGAATGGCTACACCTTC.

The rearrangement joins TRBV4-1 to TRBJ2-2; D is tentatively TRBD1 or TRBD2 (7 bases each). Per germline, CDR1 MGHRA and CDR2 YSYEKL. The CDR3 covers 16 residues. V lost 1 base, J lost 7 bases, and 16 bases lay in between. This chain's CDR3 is CASSQGGGGSDGELFF. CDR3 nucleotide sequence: TGCGCCAGCAGCCAAGGGGGAGGGGGCTCAGACGGGGAGCTGTTTTTT.

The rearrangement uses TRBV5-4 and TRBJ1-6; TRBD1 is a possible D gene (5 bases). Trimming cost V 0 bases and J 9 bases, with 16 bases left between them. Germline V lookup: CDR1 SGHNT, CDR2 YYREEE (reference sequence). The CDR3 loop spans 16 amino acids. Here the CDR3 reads CASSLGGRGRSSPLHF. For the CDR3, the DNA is TGTGCCAGCAGCTTGGGGGGACGTGGGCGGTCTTCACCCCTCCACTTT.

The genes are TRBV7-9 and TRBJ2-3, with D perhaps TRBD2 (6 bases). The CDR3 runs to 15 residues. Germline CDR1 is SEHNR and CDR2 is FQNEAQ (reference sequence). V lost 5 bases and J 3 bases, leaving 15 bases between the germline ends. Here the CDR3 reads CASSLGTPGTDTQYF. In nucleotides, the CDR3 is TGTGCCAGCAGCCTAGGGACTCCGGGGACAGATACGCAGTATTTT.

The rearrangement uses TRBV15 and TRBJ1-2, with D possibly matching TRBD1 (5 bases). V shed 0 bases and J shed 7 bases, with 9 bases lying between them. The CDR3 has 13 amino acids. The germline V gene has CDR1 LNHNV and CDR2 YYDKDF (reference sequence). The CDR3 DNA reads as TGTGCCACCAGCAGAGATTCTACAGGTGGCTACACCTTC. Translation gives CATSRDSTGGYTF.

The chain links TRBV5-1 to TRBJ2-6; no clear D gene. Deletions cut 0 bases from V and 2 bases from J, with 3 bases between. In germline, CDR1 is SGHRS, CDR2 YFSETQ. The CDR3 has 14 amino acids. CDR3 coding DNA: TGCGCCAGCAGCTTGGTTGCTGGGGCCAACGTCCTGACTTTC. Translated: CASSLVAGANVLTF. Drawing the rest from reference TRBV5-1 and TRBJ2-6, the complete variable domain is KAGVTQTPRYLIKTRGQQVTLSCSPISGHRSVSWYQQTPGQGLQFLFEYFSETQRNKGNFPGRFSGRQFSNSRSEMNVSTLELGDSALYLCASSLVAGANVLTFGAGSRLTVL.

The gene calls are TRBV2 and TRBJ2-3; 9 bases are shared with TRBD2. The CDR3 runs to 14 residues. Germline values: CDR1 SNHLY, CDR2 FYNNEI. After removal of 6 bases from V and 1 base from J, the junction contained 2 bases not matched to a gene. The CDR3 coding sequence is TGTGCCAGCAGAAGGACTAGCGGCACAGATACGCAGTATTTT. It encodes CASRRTSGTDTQYF. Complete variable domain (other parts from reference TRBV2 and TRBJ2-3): EPEVTQTPSHQVTQMGQEVILRCVPISNHLYFYWYRQILGQKVEFLVSFYNNEISEKSEIFDDQFSVERPDGSNFTLKIRSTKLEDSAMYFCASRRTSGTDTQYFGPGTRLTVL.